Listed here are 32 T cell receptor beta chains from one sample, sequenced in a study of T cells in localized non-small cell lung cancer. TCRdb keeps only in-frame clones here, not all; method: immunoSEQ multiplex PCR. The table lists roughly 23,000 clones, approximately 90% of them singletons, with about 6.7% in the top ten. The input for sequencing was peripheral blood, taken before any cancer treatment. The receptor source for this set is a male donor older than 55 with stage I squamous cell lung carcinoma.

This sequence joins TRBV7-3 and TRBJ2-2, with TRBD1 matching over 9 bases. The CDR3 contains 16 residues. With 4 bases clipped from V and 7 bases from J, the junction kept 10 bases outside the gene matches. Germline V gene lookup returns CDR1 SGHTA and CDR2 FQGTGA. The CDR3 reads CASSSPGDRVHGELFF. Here the CDR3 DNA reads TGTGCCAGCAGCTCCCCCGGGGACAGGGTACACGGGGAGCTGTTTTTT.

The sample holds a few counts of this clone. The chain combines TRBV6-4 with TRBJ2-5, with 10 nucleotides matching TRBD2. The CDR3 is 15 residues long. Germline V gives CDR1 MRHNA, CDR2 SNTAGT. The V and J ends lost 0 bases and 2 bases, in that order; junction bases with no gene match: 0. CDR3 sequence reads: CASSDSSGGQETQYF. The DNA of the CDR3 is TGTGCCAGCAGTGACTCTAGCGGGGGGCAAGAGACCCAGTACTTC.

The rearrangement uses TRBV30 and TRBJ1-2; no clear D gene. Germline V gene lookup returns CDR1 GTSNPN and CDR2 SVGIG (reference sequence). CDR3 size: 12 residues. Trimming removed 5 bases at V and 2 bases at J, with 9 bases between. The CDR3 is CAWGLQNYGYTF. As DNA, the CDR3 is TGTGCCTGGGGCCTCCAGAACTATGGCTACACCTTC.

The chain links TRBV23-1 to TRBJ2-5; maybe TRBD1 (5 bases). TRBV23-1 is identified as an open reading frame with a role that is uncertain. The CDR3 is made up of 15 amino acids. V lost 0 bases and J lost 5, with 13 bases in between. CDR3 protein: CASSQSFVGHETQYF. CDR3 DNA sequence: TGCGCCAGCAGTCAATCATTCGTGGGGCACGAGACCCAGTACTTC.

This clone has a single count. The chain joins TRBV6-6 to TRBJ2-3, with 9 bases aligning to TRBD2. The V gene's germline CDR1 is MNHNY and CDR2 SVGAGI (reference sequence). After removal of 6 bases from V and 3 bases from J, the junction contained 7 bases not matched to a gene. The CDR3 runs 15 residues. CDR3 sequence reads: CASSHALAGTDTQYF. In nucleotides, the CDR3 is TGTGCCAGCAGCCACGCGCTAGCGGGGACAGATACGCAGTATTTT.

This clone was counted a single time. The identical CDR3 is also encoded by other nucleotide sequences in the sample. This chain uses TRBV6-5 with TRBJ1-1; 10 positions match TRBD1. The germline V gene has CDR1 MNHEY and CDR2 SVGAGI. The CDR3 loop spans 14 amino acids. V lost 5 bases and J lost 1; bases outside the gene matches: 1. CDR3 sequence: CASSRDRGNTEAFF. CDR3 coding DNA: TGTGCCAGCAGTAGGGACAGGGGGAACACTGAAGCTTTCTTT.

The V call is TRBV5-4, the J call TRBJ1-1; a weak D match, TRBD1 (5 bases). The germline gives CDR1 SGHNT, CDR2 YYREEE (reference sequence). This CDR3 spans 15 amino acids. Trimming removed 0 bases from V and 0 bases from J, with 9 bases in between. CDR3: CASSLERGMNTEAFF. CDR3 nucleotide sequence: TGTGCCAGCAGCTTGGAGCGGGGCATGAACACTGAAGCTTTCTTT. Based on the CDR3 plus reference TRBV5-4 and TRBJ1-1, the full variable domain is ETGVTQSPTHLIKTRGQQVTLRCSSQSGHNTVSWYQQALGQGPQFIFQYYREEENGRGNFPPRFSGLQFPNYSSELNVNALELDDSALYLCASSLERGMNTEAFFGQGTRLTVV.

This clone has just one count. The chain has TRBV5-8 and TRBJ2-5; 10 positions match TRBD1. V was clipped by 4 bases and J by 5 bases; unmatched bases: 11. This CDR3 region has 16 residues. The germline V gene has CDR1 SGHTS and CDR2 YDEGEE. DNA of the CDR3: TGTGCCAGCAGCCGGGGACAGGGGCTCACCGGGGAGACCCAGTACTTC. Encoded protein: CASSRGQGLTGETQYF.

Points on this clone: The same CDR3 is also encoded by other DNA sequences in this sample. The gene calls are TRBV5-1 and TRBJ1-2; no clear D gene. V was pared by 1 base and J by 2 bases, with 9 bases between. CDR3 length equals 14 residues. Germline V CDR1 and CDR2: SGHRS, YFSETQ. Here the CDR3 DNA reads TGCGCCAGCAGCTTGAATGGAAAGAACTATGGCTACACCTTC. Amino acids: CASSLNGKNYGYTF. Full variable domain (missing parts from reference TRBV5-1 and TRBJ1-2): KAGVTQTPRYLIKTRGQQVTLSCSPISGHRSVSWYQQTPGQGLQFLFEYFSETQRNKGNFPGRFSGRQFSNSRSEMNVSTLELGDSALYLCASSLNGKNYGYTFGSGTRLTVV.

This sequence joins TRBV6-1 and TRBJ1-2, with 10 bases that match TRBD1. The CDR3 covers 14 residues. With V trimmed by 4 bases and J by 7 bases, 6 bases remained unmatched. Germline lookup yields CDR1 MNHNS and CDR2 SASEGT. The CDR3 coding sequence is TGTGCCAGCAGTGCAGGACAGGGGGGTCGTGGCTACACCTTC. It is translated as CASSAGQGGRGYTF.

This clone has more than one count but fewer than ten. The CDR3 loop reads CASSKPGQYTEAFF. The DNA of the CDR3 is TGTGCCAGTAGTAAGCCAGGGCAATACACTGAAGCTTTCTTT. V and J are TRBV19 and TRBJ1-1; D perhaps matches TRBD1 (5 bases). V was clipped by 4 bases and J by 3 bases, with 12 bases between them. Per germline, CDR1 LNHDA and CDR2 SQIVND (reference sequence). This CDR3 is 14 amino acids long. The whole variable domain, filled in from reference TRBV19 and TRBJ1-1, reads DGGITQSPKYLFRKEGQNVTLSCEQNLNHDAMYWYRQDPGQGLRLIYYSQIVNDFQKGDIAEGYSVSREKKESFPLTVTSAQKNPTAFYLCASSKPGQYTEAFFGQGTRLTVV.

The chain combines TRBV18 with TRBJ1-1, with 10 bases identical to TRBD1. The germline gives CDR1 KGHSH, CDR2 LQKENI. This CDR3 is 18 amino acids long. Unmatched junction bases numbered 14, after V lost 0 bases and J lost 7 bases. The CDR3 sequence is CASSPPGAPLGQGNEAFF. The CDR3 region has the DNA TGTGCCAGCTCACCACCCGGGGCACCCTTGGGACAGGGGAATGAAGCTTTCTTT.

Turning to this clone: Other nucleotide sequences from this sample produce the same CDR3. This chain links TRBV7-3 with TRBJ2-3; 7 bases fit TRBD2. Germline V gives CDR1 SGHTA, CDR2 FQGTGA. J lost 2 bases, V lost 4 bases, and 15 bases had no gene match. The CDR3 has 18 residues. The CDR3 DNA reads TGTGCCAGCAGCTCTAACGCGGGACTGGCGGGGGACACAGATACGCAGTATTTT. Amino acid sequence: CASSSNAGLAGDTDTQYF.

This chain uses TRBV27 with TRBJ1-5; 7 bases agree with TRBD1. CDR1 and CDR2 from the germline V gene are MNHEY and SMNVEV (reference sequence). With 5 bases clipped from V and 2 bases from J, the junction kept 9 bases outside the gene matches. The CDR3 is 16 amino acids. CDR3: CASSAIDRVGNQPQHF. As DNA, the CDR3 is TGTGCCAGCAGTGCCATCGACAGGGTTGGCAATCAGCCCCAGCATTTT.

This clone was observed a few times. The chain recombines TRBV5-1 with TRBJ1-6, with D possibly matching TRBD1 (5 bases). This CDR3 is 13 amino acids long. Deletions cut 1 base from V and 12 bases from J, with 11 bases between. Germline V gene sequence: CDR1 SGHRS, CDR2 YFSETQ. CDR3 coding DNA: TGCGCCAGCAGCTTGTCGGGGGATAGACCCCTCCACTTT. Translating it yields CASSLSGDRPLHF. Filled out from reference TRBV5-1 and TRBJ1-6, the complete variable domain reads KAGVTQTPRYLIKTRGQQVTLSCSPISGHRSVSWYQQTPGQGLQFLFEYFSETQRNKGNFPGRFSGRQFSNSRSEMNVSTLELGDSALYLCASSLSGDRPLHFGNGTRLTVT.

The V and J genes are TRBV7-2 and TRBJ1-4; TRBD1 matches at 8 bases. Per the germline V gene, CDR1 is SGHTA and CDR2 is FQGNSA. There are 14 residues in the CDR3. J was trimmed by 6 bases and V by 1 base; bases with no gene match: 1. CDR3 residues: CASSLVDRDEKLFF. CDR3 in DNA: TGTGCCAGCAGCTTAGTGGACAGGGATGAAAAACTGTTTTTT.

Only one count was recorded for this clone. The genes are TRBV6-5 and TRBJ2-1; no reliable D call. Trimming cost V 5 bases and J 6 bases, with 11 bases left between them. Germline V lookup: CDR1 MNHEY, CDR2 SVGAGI. The CDR3 runs 13 residues. This chain's CDR3 is CASSGGRINEQFF. The CDR3 region has the DNA TGTGCCAGCAGTGGCGGACGGATCAATGAGCAGTTCTTC.

The V and J genes are TRBV5-1 and TRBJ2-7; the D is unclear. V lost 2 bases and J 1 base, leaving 16 bases between the germline ends. Looked up from germline, CDR1 is SGHRS and CDR2 is YFSETQ. The CDR3 has 16 amino acids. CDR3 DNA sequence: TGCGCCAGCAGCTTCGATAGACCGCTTACATCCTACGAGCAGTACTTC. As protein: CASSFDRPLTSYEQYF.

The gene calls are TRBV19 and TRBJ2-5; 10 bases map to TRBD1. The CDR3 contains 14 residues. With V trimmed by 5 bases and J by 5 bases, 5 bases remained unmatched. Looked up from germline, CDR1 is LNHDA and CDR2 is SQIVND (reference sequence). The CDR3 nucleotides read TGTGCCAGTAGTTCGGGACAGGGGTTGGAGACCCAGTACTTC. Amino acid sequence: CASSSGQGLETQYF. The whole variable domain, filled in from reference TRBV19 and TRBJ2-5, reads DGGITQSPKYLFRKEGQNVTLSCEQNLNHDAMYWYRQDPGQGLRLIYYSQIVNDFQKGDIAEGYSVSREKKESFPLTVTSAQKNPTAFYLCASSSGQGLETQYFGPGTRLLVL.

The chain couples TRBV6-5 to TRBJ2-5, with TRBD2 as a possible D gene (6 bases). V was pared by 6 bases and J by 3 bases, with 14 bases between. The CDR3 length is 14 residues. The germline V gene encodes CDR1 MNHEY and CDR2 SVGAGI. The CDR3, as DNA: TGTGCCAGCAGACGGGACTTCGAAAAAGAGACCCAGTACTTC. Its translation is CASRRDFEKETQYF.

The chain employs TRBV9 and TRBJ2-3, with a possible D match to TRBD1 (6 bases). Trimming removed 7 bases at V and 2 bases at J, with 11 bases between. Germline V gene data show CDR1 as SGDLS and CDR2 as YYNGEE. This CDR3 has 13 amino acids. CDR3 loop: CASEGDPTDTQYF. CDR3 DNA sequence: TGTGCCAGCGAGGGGGATCCCACAGATACGCAGTATTTT. Using reference TRBV9 and TRBJ2-3 for the parts outside the CDR3, the full variable domain is DSGVTQTPKHLITATGQRVTLRCSPRSGDLSVYWYQQSLDQGLQFLIQYYNGEERAKGNILERFSAQQFPDLHSELNLSSLELGDSALYFCASEGDPTDTQYFGPGTRLTVL.

This rearrangement joins TRBV5-1 to TRBJ1-1, with D unresolved. Trimming took 0 bases from V and 3 from J, leaving 6 bases between them. Germline CDR1 reads SGHRS; CDR2 reads YFSETQ. There are 13 residues in the CDR3. This CDR3 is CASSLEADTEAFF. The CDR3 nucleotides are TGCGCCAGCAGCTTGGAAGCGGACACTGAAGCTTTCTTT.

The rearrangement links TRBV6-1 to TRBJ2-6; D gene ambiguous. The germline V gene has CDR1 MNHNS and CDR2 SASEGT. The CDR3 is 13 residues long. Trimming took 1 base from V and 5 from J, leaving 3 bases between them. CDR3 residues: CASSEGWANVLTF. Written as DNA, the CDR3 is TGTGCCAGCAGTGAAGGTTGGGCCAACGTCCTGACTTTC.

The DNA of the CDR3 is TGTGCCAGCTCCCCGGACAGAAACTATGGCTACACCTTC. Translated, it gives CASSPDRNYGYTF. The chain is built from TRBV7-3 and TRBJ1-2, with D perhaps TRBD1 (6 bases). Per the germline V gene, CDR1 is SGHTA and CDR2 is FQGTGA. CDR3 length: 13 residues. V was cut by 8 bases and J by 2 bases, with 12 bases left in between.

The chain joins TRBV9 to TRBJ2-3; D is uncertain. CDR1 SGDLS and CDR2 YYNGEE come from the germline V gene. V dropped 1 base and J dropped 5 bases, with 5 bases sitting between them. This CDR3 has 12 residues. The CDR3 reads CASSVQKDTQYF. The CDR3 bases are TGTGCCAGCAGCGTACAGAAAGATACGCAGTATTTT.

The chain joins TRBV7-2 to TRBJ1-1; TRBD1 matches at 8 bases. The J segment lost 4 bases and the V segment lost 2 bases, leaving 3 bases of the junction unmatched. The germline V gene has CDR1 SGHTA and CDR2 FQGNSA. CDR3 length: 14 amino acids. The CDR3 DNA reads as TGTGCCAGCAGCTTACCAACAGGGGGCACTGAAGCTTTCTTT. It yields the protein CASSLPTGGTEAFF. Looking up the rest from reference TRBV7-2 and TRBJ1-1 gives the full variable domain: GAGVSQSPSNKVTEKGKDVELRCDPISGHTALYWYRQSLGQGLEFLIYFQGNSAPDKSGLPSDRFSAERTGGSVSTLTIQRTQQEDSAVYLCASSLPTGGTEAFFGQGTRLTVV.

The chain combines TRBV4-1 with TRBJ1-1; TRBD1 is a possible D gene (6 bases). CDR1 MGHRA and CDR2 YSYEKL come from the germline V gene. CDR3 size: 13 residues. V was cut by 4 bases and J by 4 bases, with 10 bases left in between. The CDR3 region is CASSPRQATEAFF. The CDR3 region has the DNA TGCGCCAGCAGCCCCCGACAGGCCACTGAAGCTTTCTTT.

This sequence joins TRBV4-1 and TRBJ1-2, with 7 bases identical to TRBD1. This CDR3 region has 15 residues. The trim removed 8 bases at V and 0 bases at J, leaving 9 bases unmatched. Germline CDR1 reads MGHRA; CDR2 reads YSYEKL. CDR3 coding DNA: TGCGCCAGCCAAGCTGACAGGGCTTCTAACTATGGCTACACCTTC. It encodes CASQADRASNYGYTF.

The rearrangement joins TRBV20-1 to TRBJ2-1, with a tentative D call TRBD1 (6 bases). From germline, CDR1 is DFQATT and CDR2 SNEGSKA (reference sequence). This CDR3 is 11 amino acids long. Trimming stripped 5 bases from V and 8 bases from J, with 10 bases between. CDR3 loop: CSAEKGDEQFF. The CDR3 DNA sequence: TGCAGTGCTGAAAAGGGGGATGAGCAGTTCTTC.

This chain links TRBV9 with TRBJ1-1; D unclear. The CDR3 loop spans 13 amino acids. The V end was cut by 4 bases, the J end by 0 bases, with 7 bases between. Germline V gene data show CDR1 as SGDLS and CDR2 as YYNGEE. CDR3 in amino acids: CASSPNMNTEAFF. DNA for the CDR3: TGTGCCAGCAGCCCCAACATGAACACTGAAGCTTTCTTT.

J is TRBJ2-7 and V is TRBV7-8; 7 bases match TRBD2. The CDR3 covers 13 residues. The germline gives CDR1 SGHVS, CDR2 FQNEAQ. V trimming: 1 base; J trimming: 6 bases; junction bases outside the gene matches: 3. CDR3 sequence reads: CASSLERGLEQYF. The CDR3 nucleotides are TGTGCCAGCAGCTTAGAGCGGGGACTCGAGCAGTACTTC.

The V and J genes are TRBV18 and TRBJ2-3; D perhaps matches TRBD1 (6 bases). V was pared by 6 bases and J by 4 bases, with 20 bases between. From germline, CDR1 is KGHSH and CDR2 LQKENI. The CDR3 contains 16 residues. The CDR3 DNA follows: TGTGCCAGCTCTCCAGGGGTTAGCAAGACCGCAGATACGCAGTATTTT. This encodes CASSPGVSKTADTQYF.